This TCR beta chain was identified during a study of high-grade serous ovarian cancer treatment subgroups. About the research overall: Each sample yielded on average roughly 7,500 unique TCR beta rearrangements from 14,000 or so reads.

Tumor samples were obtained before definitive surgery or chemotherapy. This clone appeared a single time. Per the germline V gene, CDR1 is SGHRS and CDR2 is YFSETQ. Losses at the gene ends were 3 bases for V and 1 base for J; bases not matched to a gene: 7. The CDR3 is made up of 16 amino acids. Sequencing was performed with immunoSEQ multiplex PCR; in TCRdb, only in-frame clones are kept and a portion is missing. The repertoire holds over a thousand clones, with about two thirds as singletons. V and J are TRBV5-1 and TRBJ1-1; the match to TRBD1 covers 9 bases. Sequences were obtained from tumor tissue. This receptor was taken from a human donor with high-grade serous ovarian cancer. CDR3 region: CASSSVTGQGNTEAFF. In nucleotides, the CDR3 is TGCGCCAGCAGCTCCGTTACGGGACAGGGGAACACTGAAGCTTTCTTT.